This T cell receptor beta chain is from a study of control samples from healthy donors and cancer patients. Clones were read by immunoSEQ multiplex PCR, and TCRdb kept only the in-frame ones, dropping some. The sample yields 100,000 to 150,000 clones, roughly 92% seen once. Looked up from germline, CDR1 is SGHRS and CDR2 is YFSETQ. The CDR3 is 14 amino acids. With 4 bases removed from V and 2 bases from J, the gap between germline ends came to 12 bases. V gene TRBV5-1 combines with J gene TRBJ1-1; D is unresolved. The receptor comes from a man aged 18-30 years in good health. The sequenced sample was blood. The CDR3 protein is CASSAGELNTEAFF. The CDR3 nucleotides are TGCGCCAGCAGCGCCGGGGAATTAAACACTGAAGCTTTCTTT.